Below, 19 T cell receptor beta chains from the same sample are listed, as sequenced in a study of memory CD4+ T cells and cytomegalovirus serostatus. Sequenced by immunoSEQ multiplex PCR; TCRdb stores in-frame clones only, minus some. Of 40,000 to 55,000 clones listed, about 80% are singletons. The sort gate was single viable CD3+CD4+CD8-CD45RO+ cells for memory CD4+ T cells. The source material was memory CD4+ T cells from blood. The source is an adult in good health and CMV-seropositive.

The genes are TRBV7-6 and TRBJ2-5, with 8 bases fitting TRBD1. The germline gives CDR1 SGHVS, CDR2 FNYEAQ. This CDR3 has 15 residues. Germline trimming cut 1 base from V and 2 bases from J; bases unmatched to any gene: 3. CDR3 sequence reads: CASSLGGQGQETQYF. The CDR3 DNA sequence: TGTGCCAGCAGCTTAGGAGGACAGGGACAAGAGACCCAGTACTTC.

In regard to this clone: At one boundary the junction diverges from the germline segment, which might be a read error. The V call is TRBV10-3, the J call TRBJ1-2; 9 bases are a match to TRBD1. Germline V CDR1 and CDR2: ENHRY, SYGVKD. The CDR3 spans 14 residues. CDR3 protein: CATGGQGASISGKF. CDR3 nucleotide sequence: TGTGCCACCGGGGGACAGGGAGCCTCAATCTCGGGAAAGTTC.

To note about this clone: This CDR3 is also generated by other DNA sequences in the sample. This chain joins TRBV9 and TRBJ2-3; D call uncertain. The CDR3 has 13 amino acids. V dropped 0 bases and J dropped 6 bases, with 8 bases sitting between them. Germline loops: CDR1 SGDLS, CDR2 YYNGEE. The CDR3 coding sequence is TGTGCCAGCAGCGTAGGGCCCCCGGATACGCAGTATTTT. This encodes CASSVGPPDTQYF.

The V and J genes are TRBV5-1 and TRBJ2-3; a possible D gene is TRBD2 (5 bases). This CDR3 comprises 13 residues. Germline V gene data show CDR1 as SGHRS and CDR2 as YFSETQ. Trimming shortened V by 0 bases and J by 6 bases, and 8 bases separated the two germline ends. The CDR3 DNA is TGCGCCAGCAGCTTGGCCGGGGAGGATACGCAGTATTTT. It codes for CASSLAGEDTQYF. Supplemented by reference TRBV5-1 and TRBJ2-3, the full variable domain reads KAGVTQTPRYLIKTRGQQVTLSCSPISGHRSVSWYQQTPGQGLQFLFEYFSETQRNKGNFPGRFSGRQFSNSRSEMNVSTLELGDSALYLCASSLAGEDTQYFGPGTRLTVL.

This chain links TRBV19 with TRBJ1-6; no clear D gene. The CDR3 totals 14 residues. V lost 3 bases and J 7 bases, leaving 10 bases between the germline ends. CDR1 and CDR2 from the germline V gene are LNHDA and SQIVND (reference sequence). CDR3 bases: TGTGCCAGTAGTATTGGAAGTTTGAATTCACCCCTCCACTTT. Translation: CASSIGSLNSPLHF. Variable domain in full (rest from reference TRBV19 and TRBJ1-6): DGGITQSPKYLFRKEGQNVTLSCEQNLNHDAMYWYRQDPGQGLRLIYYSQIVNDFQKGDIAEGYSVSREKKESFPLTVTSAQKNPTAFYLCASSIGSLNSPLHFGNGTRLTVT.

The chain joins TRBV2 to TRBJ2-1; D remains ambiguous. The V end was cut by 5 bases, the J end by 12 bases, with 14 bases between. The CDR3 is 12 residues long. Germline CDR1 is SNHLY and CDR2 is FYNNEI. CDR3 in DNA: TGTGCCAGCAGTTTGACTCGTGAGAGGCAGTTCTTC. Protein product: CASSLTRERQFF. The full variable domain, with the rest looked up from reference TRBV2 and TRBJ2-1, is EPEVTQTPSHQVTQMGQEVILRCVPISNHLYFYWYRQILGQKVEFLVSFYNNEISEKSEIFDDQFSVERPDGSNFTLKIRSTKLEDSAMYFCASSLTRERQFFGPGTRLTVL.

The count of this clone is one. CDR3 protein: CASSPYELENEQFF. The CDR3, as DNA: TGCGCCAGCAGCCCCTATGAGTTGGAAAATGAGCAGTTCTTC. The chain employs TRBV4-1 and TRBJ2-1; D call uncertain. The germline V gene encodes CDR1 MGHRA and CDR2 YSYEKL. The CDR3 is 14 residues long. V was shortened by 4 bases and J by 7 bases, with 14 bases between the two germline ends.

This clone was detected a few times. The V call is TRBV11-2, the J call TRBJ2-2, with a tentative D call TRBD1 (5 bases). V lost 6 bases to trimming and J lost 5 bases, with 16 bases between them. Germline V gene data show CDR1 as SGHAT and CDR2 as FQNNGV. This CDR3 spans 15 amino acids. The CDR3 loop is CASRTPRDRTGELFF. CDR3 nucleotides: TGTGCCAGCAGAACTCCCCGTGACAGAACCGGGGAGCTGTTTTTT.

The chain links TRBV7-3 to TRBJ2-1, with D hard to call. The germline gives CDR1 SGHTA, CDR2 FQGTGA. The CDR3 spans 12 residues. Deletions cut 4 bases from V and 12 bases from J, with 13 bases between. CDR3 in DNA: TGTGCCAGCAGCTCTGGTGGTCAGCGGCAGTTCTTC. Protein: CASSSGGQRQFF.

This chain joins TRBV19 and TRBJ1-3; 9 nucleotides align to TRBD1. Germline V gene lookup returns CDR1 LNHDA and CDR2 SQIVND (reference sequence). The V and J ends lost 5 bases and 4 bases, in that order; junction bases with no gene match: 6. The CDR3 has 15 amino acids. This chain's CDR3 is CASSPGQGQGNTIYF. In nucleotides, the CDR3 is TGTGCCAGTAGTCCCGGACAGGGGCAAGGAAACACCATATATTTT.

The chain recombines TRBV5-6 with TRBJ2-5; D unclear. Trimming left V 2 bases short and J 2 bases short, with 10 bases between. This CDR3 spans 14 amino acids. The germline V gene has CDR1 SGHDT and CDR2 YYEEEE. CDR3 protein: CASSFGVNQETQYF. As DNA, the CDR3 is TGTGCCAGCAGCTTTGGGGTTAATCAAGAGACCCAGTACTTC.

The rearrangement links TRBV6-6 to TRBJ1-1; D might be TRBD1 (5 bases). V dropped 6 bases and J dropped 1 base, with 12 bases sitting between them. Germline CDR1 MNHNY, CDR2 SVGAGI (reference sequence). The CDR3 consists of 14 residues. CDR3 residues: CASRTGGENTEAFF. The CDR3 nucleotides read TGTGCCAGCAGAACAGGCGGAGAGAACACTGAAGCTTTCTTT.

The chain links TRBV12-5 to TRBJ1-1, with 8 bases matching TRBD1. This CDR3 has 16 residues. CDR1 is LGHNT, CDR2 FRNRAP, per germline. Trimming took 7 bases from V and 1 from J; bases not matched to a gene: 11. In DNA, the CDR3 is TGTGCTAGTGCCCGATCAGGGGGCGAAGGGAACACTGAAGCTTTCTTT. It encodes CASARSGGEGNTEAFF.

The rearrangement links TRBV4-2 to TRBJ2-5; D remains ambiguous. The CDR3 covers 14 residues. Germline V gene sequence: CDR1 LGHNA, CDR2 YNFKEQ. Deletions cut 4 bases from V and 2 bases from J, with 11 bases between. The DNA for the CDR3 is TGTGCCAGCAGCCTGAATGACGGACAAGAGACCCAGTACTTC. Its translation: CASSLNDGQETQYF.

The chain is built from TRBV7-3 and TRBJ1-4, with 9 bases identical to TRBD1. V was clipped by 5 bases and J by 8 bases; unmatched bases: 9. The CDR3 sequence is 15 residues long. Germline CDR1 is SGHTA and CDR2 is FQGTGA. DNA of the CDR3: TGTGCCAGCAGCCCAACAGGGGGCGCGGGAGAAAAACTGTTTTTT. Translation gives CASSPTGGAGEKLFF. Drawing the rest from reference TRBV7-3 and TRBJ1-4, the complete variable domain is GAGVSQTPSNKVTEKGKYVELRCDPISGHTALYWYRQSLGQGPEFLIYFQGTGAADDSGLPNDRFFAVRPEGSVSTLKIQRTERGDSAVYLCASSPTGGAGEKLFFGSGTQLSVL.

V usage is TRBV7-2 and J usage is TRBJ1-3; tentative D call: TRBD1 (5 bases). This CDR3 region has 15 residues. V was trimmed by 1 base and J by 5 bases, leaving 12 bases between them. The germline CDR1 and CDR2 sequences are SGHTA and FQGNSA. This chain's CDR3 is CASSLGPGPRNTIYF. Written as DNA, the CDR3 is TGTGCCAGCAGCTTAGGGCCGGGACCCAGAAACACCATATATTTT.

The chain employs TRBV7-2 and TRBJ1-3; 10 bases agree with TRBD1. Looked up from germline, CDR1 is SGHTA and CDR2 is FQGNSA. V lost 4 bases, J lost 4 bases, and 4 bases stayed unmatched. The CDR3 extends over 15 amino acids. This CDR3 is CASSSDRGPGNTIYF. Here the CDR3 DNA reads TGTGCCAGCAGCTCAGACAGGGGGCCCGGAAACACCATATATTTT.

The chain has TRBV19 and TRBJ2-5, with 10 bases identical to TRBD1. The length of the CDR3 is 16 residues. J gave up 5 bases and V 5 bases, and 11 bases lay outside the gene matches. CDR1 and CDR2 from the germline V gene are LNHDA and SQIVND (reference sequence). CDR3 nucleotide sequence: TGTGCCAGTAGTCCCCTCAATCCGACAGGGGGCGAGACCCAGTACTTC. This codes for CASSPLNPTGGETQYF.

The J gene is TRBJ2-1, the V gene TRBV27; 11 bases map to TRBD2. CDR3 length: 17 residues. The germline gives CDR1 MNHEY, CDR2 SMNVEV (reference sequence). After removal of 4 bases from V and 4 bases from J, the junction contained 9 bases not matched to a gene. For the CDR3, the DNA is TGTGCCAGCAGTTCCACCGGACTAGCGGGCGGATACAATGAGCAGTTCTTC. Its protein is CASSSTGLAGGYNEQFF.